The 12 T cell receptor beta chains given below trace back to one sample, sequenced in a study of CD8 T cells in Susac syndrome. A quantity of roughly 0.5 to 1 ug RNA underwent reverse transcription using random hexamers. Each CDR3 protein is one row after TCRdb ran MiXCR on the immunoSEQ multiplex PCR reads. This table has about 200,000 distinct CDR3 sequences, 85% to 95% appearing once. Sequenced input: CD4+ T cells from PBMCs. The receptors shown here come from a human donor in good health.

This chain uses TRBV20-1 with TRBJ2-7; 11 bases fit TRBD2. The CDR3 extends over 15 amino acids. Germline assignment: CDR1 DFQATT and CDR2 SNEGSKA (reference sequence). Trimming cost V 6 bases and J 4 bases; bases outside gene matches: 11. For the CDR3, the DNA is TGCAGTGCCTCCCCGGCTAGCGGGGGGCTATACGAGCAGTACTTC. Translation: CSASPASGGLYEQYF.

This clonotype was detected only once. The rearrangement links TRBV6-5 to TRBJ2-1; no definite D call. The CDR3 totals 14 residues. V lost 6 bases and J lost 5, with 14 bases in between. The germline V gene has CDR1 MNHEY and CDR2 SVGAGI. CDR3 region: CASRISLLNNEQFF. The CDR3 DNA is TGTGCCAGCAGGATATCCTTGCTTAACAATGAGCAGTTCTTC.

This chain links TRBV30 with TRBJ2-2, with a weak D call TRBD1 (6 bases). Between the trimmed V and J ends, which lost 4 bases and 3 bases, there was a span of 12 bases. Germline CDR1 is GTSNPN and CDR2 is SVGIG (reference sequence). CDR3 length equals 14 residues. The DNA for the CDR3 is TGTGCCTGGAAGGGGGTGAGATACACCGGGGAGCTGTTTTTT. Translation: CAWKGVRYTGELFF. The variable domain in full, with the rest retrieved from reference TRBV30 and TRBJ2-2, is SQTIHQWPATLVQPVGSPLSLECTVEGTSNPNLYWYRQAAGRGLQLLFYSVGIGQISSEVPQNLSASRPQDRQFILSSKKLLLSDSGFYLCAWKGVRYTGELFFGEGSRLTVL.

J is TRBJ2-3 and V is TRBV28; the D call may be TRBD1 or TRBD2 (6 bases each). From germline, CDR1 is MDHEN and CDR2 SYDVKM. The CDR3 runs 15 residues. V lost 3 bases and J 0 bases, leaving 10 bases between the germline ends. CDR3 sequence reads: CASSFWGASTDTQYF. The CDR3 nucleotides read TGTGCCAGCAGTTTCTGGGGGGCTAGCACAGATACGCAGTATTTT.

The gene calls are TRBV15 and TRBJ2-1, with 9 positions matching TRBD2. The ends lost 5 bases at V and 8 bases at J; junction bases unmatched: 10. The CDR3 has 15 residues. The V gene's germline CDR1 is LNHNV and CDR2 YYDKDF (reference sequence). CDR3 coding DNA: TGTGCCACCAGCCGTAAAAGCGGGAGGTGGGATGAGCAGTTCTTC. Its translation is CATSRKSGRWDEQFF.

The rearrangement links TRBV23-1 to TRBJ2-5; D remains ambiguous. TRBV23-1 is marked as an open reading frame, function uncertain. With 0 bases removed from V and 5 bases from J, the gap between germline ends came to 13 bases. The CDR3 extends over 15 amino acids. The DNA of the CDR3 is TGCGCCAGCAGTCAATCTCCAGACCTCCGGGAGACCCAGTACTTC. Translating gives CASSQSPDLRETQYF.

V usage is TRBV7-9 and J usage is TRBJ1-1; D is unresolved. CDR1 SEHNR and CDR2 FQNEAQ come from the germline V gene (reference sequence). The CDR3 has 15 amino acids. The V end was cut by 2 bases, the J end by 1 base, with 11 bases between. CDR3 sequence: CASSLYGEGNTEAFF. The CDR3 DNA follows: TGTGCCAGCAGCTTATACGGGGAGGGGAACACTGAAGCTTTCTTT.

CDR3 nucleotide sequence: TGTGCCTGGAGTAGCAGGGAATTGGACACCGGGGAGCTGTTTTTT. Translating it yields CAWSSRELDTGELFF. The chain employs TRBV30 and TRBJ2-2; D perhaps matches TRBD1 (5 bases). Trimming left V 2 bases short and J 3 bases short, with 13 bases between. CDR1 and CDR2 from the germline V gene are GTSNPN and SVGIG (reference sequence). The CDR3 contains 15 residues.

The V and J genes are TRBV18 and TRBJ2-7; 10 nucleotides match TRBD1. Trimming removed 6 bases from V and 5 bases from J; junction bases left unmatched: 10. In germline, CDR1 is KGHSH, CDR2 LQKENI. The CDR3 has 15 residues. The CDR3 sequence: CASSPRGQGSDEQYV. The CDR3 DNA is TGTGCCAGCTCCCCAAGGGGACAGGGGTCGGACGAGCAGTACGTC.

Here the CDR3 reads CASSSQYLYEQYF. CDR3 nucleotide sequence: TGTGCCAGCAGCTCACAATACCTCTACGAGCAGTACTTC. The chain links TRBV7-2 to TRBJ2-7; no clear D. The germline V and J ends were trimmed by 4 bases and 3 bases, with 10 bases remaining between them. This CDR3 spans 13 amino acids. The germline CDR1 and CDR2 sequences are SGHTA and FQGNSA. The variable domain in full, with the rest retrieved from reference TRBV7-2 and TRBJ2-7, is GAGVSQSPSNKVTEKGKDVELRCDPISGHTALYWYRQSLGQGLEFLIYFQGNSAPDKSGLPSDRFSAERTGGSVSTLTIQRTQQEDSAVYLCASSSQYLYEQYFGPGTRLTVT.

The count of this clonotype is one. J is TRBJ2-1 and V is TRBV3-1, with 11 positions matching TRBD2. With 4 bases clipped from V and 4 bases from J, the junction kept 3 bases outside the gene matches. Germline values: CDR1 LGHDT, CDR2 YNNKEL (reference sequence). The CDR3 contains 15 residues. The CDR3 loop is CASSRTSGRYNEQFF. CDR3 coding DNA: TGTGCCAGCAGCCGAACTAGCGGGAGATACAATGAGCAGTTCTTC.

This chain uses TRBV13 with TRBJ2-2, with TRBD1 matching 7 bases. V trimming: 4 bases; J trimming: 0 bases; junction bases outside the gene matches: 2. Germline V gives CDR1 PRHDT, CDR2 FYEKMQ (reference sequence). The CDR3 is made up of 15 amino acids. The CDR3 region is CASSWDSTNTGELFF. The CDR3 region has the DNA TGTGCCAGCAGCTGGGACAGTACGAACACCGGGGAGCTGTTTTTT.